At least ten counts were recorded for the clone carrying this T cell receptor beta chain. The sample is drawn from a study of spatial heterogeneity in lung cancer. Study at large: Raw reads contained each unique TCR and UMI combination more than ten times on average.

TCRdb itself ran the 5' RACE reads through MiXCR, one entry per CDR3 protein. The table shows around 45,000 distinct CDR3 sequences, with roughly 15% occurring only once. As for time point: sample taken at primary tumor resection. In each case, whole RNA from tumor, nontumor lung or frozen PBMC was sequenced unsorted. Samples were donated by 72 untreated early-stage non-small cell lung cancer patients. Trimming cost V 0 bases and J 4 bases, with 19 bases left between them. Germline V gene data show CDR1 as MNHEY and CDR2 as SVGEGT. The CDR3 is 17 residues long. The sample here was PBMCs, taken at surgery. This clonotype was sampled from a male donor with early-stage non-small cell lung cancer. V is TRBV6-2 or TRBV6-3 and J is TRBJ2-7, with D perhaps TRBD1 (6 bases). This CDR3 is CASSYSEGDTLEYEQYF. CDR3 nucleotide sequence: TGTGCCAGCAGTTACTCTGAGGGGGATACCCTTGAGTACGAGCAGTACTTC.